This TCR beta chain stems from a study of Ad26.COV2.S vaccination and SARS-CoV-2 variants (dated by TCRdb to 2020 to 2022). Broadly, across the study: Donors in the vaccine arm were drawn from COV1001, a phase I-IIa trial of Ad26.COV2.S in healthy adults that was multicentre, randomized, double-blind and placebo-controlled. Dosing of Ad26.COV2.S was intramuscular, at either 5x10^10 or 1x10^11 viral particles, delivered as one shot or as two shots spaced 56 days apart. The TCR-sequenced set comprised about 32 samples: some 20 Ad26.COV2.S vaccine recipients, 5 placebo recipients and 8 SARS-CoV-2 convalescent individuals. Blinding of investigators to trial group allocation was maintained during experiments and outcome assessment. Trial participants were randomized into five groups of five, in which low-dose or high-dose Ad26.COV2.S was given once or twice, or placebo was given on both occasions. TCRbeta repertoire sequencing served as the tool for gauging how specific and how broad the SARS-CoV-2-reactive T cell receptors were following Ad26.COV2.S vaccination.

Sample treatment or condition, as interpreted from the label and publication: 15 to 20 received Ad26.COV2.S at low or high dose, single or two shots; 5 received placebo; per-sample allocation not given. For vaccine and placebo recipients, repertoires were sequenced using samples collected on day 63 after the first injection. In Cohort 1b, more than 20 adults aged 18-55 years were enrolled at a single site in Boston, USA, between 29 July and 7 August 2020. As a vaccine, Ad26.COV2.S was a replication-incompetent adenovirus type 26 vector that expressed a prefusion-stabilized SARS-CoV-2 spike protein derived from the original Wuhan strain. This clone was counted a single time. Its antigen specificity is not known. No much larger clone is present one base from it, and per-base qualities are unavailable. Results the study describes overall, beyond this receptor: The study lacked the statistical power to compare responses across vaccine doses or regimens. The authors noted that the TCR breadth and depth analyses may have underestimated total T cell responses. Ad26.COV2.S recipients had higher spike-specific TCR breadth than placebo recipients (P = 0.0014). After vaccination, spike-specific CD8+ and CD4+ T cell responses were reported to show substantial breadth. Vaccine and placebo recipients had comparable non-spike TCR breadth, which fits with the vaccine containing only spike.

The immunoSEQ Assay was the method used to sequence TCRbeta CDR3 regions. After extraction, genomic DNA underwent amplification by bias-controlled multiplex PCR, followed by high-throughput sequencing. The authors' pipeline ran thus. To quantify the absolute abundance of every unique TCRbeta CDR3 region, sequences were collapsed and filtered. Usable DNA was measured by amplifying reference genes present in all nucleated cells, and TCRbeta template counts were normalized to that usable DNA to estimate T cell fraction. Repertoire TCRs were annotated as SARS-CoV-2-specific when V gene, CDR3 amino acid sequence and J gene were exactly matched to a known reactive TCR set. The reference SARS-CoV-2 TCR set was derived from MIRA and filtered for enrichment in COVID-19-positive ImmuneCODE repertoires, a step that removed public or cross-reactive TCRs. Drawing on the MIRA antigens, annotated TCRs were analysed further at the level of specific ORF or position within ORF. Depth was the summed frequency of annotated unique rearrangements, while breadth was defined as annotated unique rearrangements over total unique productive rearrangements. Two-sided Wilcoxon rank-sum tests were used to compare TCR breadth between groups. TCRdb took over this immuneACCESS table, retaining in-frame rearrangements with V and J assigned. Such tables are incomplete; in checked studies, under half of the missing clones stem from an unresolved V gene, and the remainder is unexplained. V and J calls and clone size follow that table, whereas D and trimming were derived from the DNA. This sample holds roughly 350,000 clones; about nine tenths were observed only once. Around 3.7% of the sample rests with the top ten.

This TCR was recovered from a person aged 18-65 years who received the Ad26.COV2.S COVID-19 vaccine or a placebo. The specimen comprised peripheral blood, sampled in a trial of Ad26.COV2.S vaccine versus placebo.

The CDR3: CASSKWGAIVGRYF. The base sequence is TGTGCCAGCAGCAAATGGGGGGCGATAGTGGGCCGGTACTTC. Recombination joined TRBV21-1 with TRBJ2-7. TRBV21-1 is labeled a pseudogene. The CDR3 measures 14 amino acids from cysteine to phenylalanine. Only the CDR3 region is kept as DNA, spanning 42 bases read in frame from base 1.